Listed below are T cell receptor beta chains from one sample, sequenced in a study of T-cell memory formation after mild COVID-19. MiXCR, applied by TCRdb to the 5' RACE reads, yields one record per CDR3 protein. The sample yields around 370,000 distinct CDR3 sequences, around 21% seen once. The sample taken for sequencing was PBMCs or a T cell subset sorted from them (not recorded which). These TCRs come from an adult woman who had mild COVID-19 (a few samples of this study predate the infection). Cell type and time point are not known. CDR3s include the opening cysteine and the closing phenylalanine or tryptophan. The D gene is left open where the match is weak. Not every row has a clone size; where given, it reads once, few, many or a size class.

abundance	d_gene	v_gene	j_gene	CDR3aa	CDR3nt
NA	TRBD1	TRBV6-5	TRBJ2-7	CASSRRDRGYEQYF	TGTGCCAGCAGTCGGCGGGACAGGGGTTACGAGCAGTACTTC
few	TRBD2	TRBV20-1	TRBJ2-1	CSARDSLAGGPYNEQFF	TGCAGTGCTAGGGACAGTTTAGCGGGAGGTCCCTACAATGAGCAGTTCTTC
NA	NA	TRBV7-9	TRBJ2-6	CASSLGGLGANVLTF	TGTGCCAGCAGCTTAGGGGGGCTCGGGGCCAACGTCCTGACTTTC
NA	NA	TRBV7-9	TRBJ1-3	CASSLDAFSGNTIYF	TGTGCCAGCAGCTTAGATGCCTTCTCTGGAAACACCATATATTTT
NA	NA	TRBV5-6	TRBJ2-3	CASSFRGLYTDTQYF	TGTGCCAGCAGCTTTAGGGGACTTTACACAGATACGCAGTATTTT
many	TRBD1	TRBV5-1	TRBJ1-4	CASSHGTGNEKLFF	TGCGCCAGCAGCCACGGGACAGGGAATGAAAAACTGTTTTTT
few	NA	TRBV11-2	TRBJ2-1	CASSLDRVGNNEQFF	TGTGCCAGCAGCTTAGATAGGGTTGGCAACAATGAGCAGTTCTTC
few	TRBD2	TRBV3-1	TRBJ2-2	CASSQDGGRYTGELFF	TGTGCCAGCAGCCAAGACGGCGGGAGGTACACCGGGGAGCTGTTTTTT
few	NA	TRBV5-6	TRBJ1-2	CASSLATGRDGYTF	TGTGCCAGCAGCTTGGCCACAGGGAGGGATGGCTACACCTTC
NA	TRBD1	TRBV20-1	TRBJ2-7	CSARGGQALPYEQYF	TGCAGTGCTAGAGGAGGACAGGCCCTCCCCTACGAGCAGTACTTC
NA	NA	TRBV12-3/TRBV12-4	TRBJ2-7	CASSPKFGSYEQYF	TGTGCCAGCAGTCCCAAGTTCGGCTCCTACGAGCAGTACTTC
NA	NA	TRBV12-3/TRBV12-4	TRBJ2-2	CASRPGSGASGELFF	TGTGCCAGCAGGCCGGGATCAGGGGCCTCCGGGGAGCTGTTTTTT
many	NA	TRBV7-2	TRBJ2-7	CASSLATAYEQYF	TGTGCCAGCAGCTTAGCGACAGCATACGAGCAGTACTTC
NA	TRBD2	TRBV10-3	TRBJ2-7	CAISEFGGGAAEQYF	TGTGCCATCAGTGAGTTCGGCGGGGGGGCCGCCGAGCAGTACTTC
few	TRBD1	TRBV25-1	TRBJ1-1	CASSGLGQGKLDAFF	TGTGCCAGCAGTGGGTTGGGACAGGGAAAACTCGATGCTTTCTTT
NA	TRBD2	TRBV20-1	TRBJ2-1	CSARDLGLSDEQFF	TGCAGTGCTAGAGATTTGGGACTAAGCGATGAGCAGTTCTTC
NA	NA	TRBV9	TRBJ1-2	CASSVVDRDGYTF	TGTGCCAGCAGCGTAGTAGACAGAGATGGCTACACCTTC
few	TRBD2	TRBV4-3	TRBJ2-7	CASSQDASGSAYEQYF	TGCGCCAGCAGCCAAGATGCCAGCGGGAGCGCCTACGAGCAGTACTTC